The clone carrying this T cell receptor beta chain was observed a handful of times. MiXCR, run by TCRdb on the RT-PCR reads, gives a single entry per CDR3 protein. The table includes about 570,000 distinct CDR3 sequences, about 11% detected once. The data are from a study of response to subunit inactivated influenza vaccine. The sample was also reused in another study, on T cells expressing NK-cell markers. That paper notes: UMI-tagged 5'RACE template switching yielded the TCR beta cDNA. For a few donors, these clonotypes were likewise the leading ones in the CD3+CD56-NKG2C+ fraction.

The source was PBMCs from blood, collected on the day of vaccination. The TCR sequence derives from a man aged 50-59 years who received an inactivated influenza vaccine.

CDR3 DNA: TGTGCCACCAGAAGTGTTGGGACGGAGACCCAGTACTTC. It encodes CATRSVGTETQYF. The chain is built from TRBV10-3 and TRBJ2-5, with D perhaps being TRBD1 or TRBD2 (5 bases each). CDR3 length: 13 residues. The germline CDR1 and CDR2 sequences are ENHRY and SYGVKD. The ends were cut back, 10 bases at V and 5 bases at J, with 17 bases in the middle.